What follows are 25 T cell receptor beta chains derived from one specimen sequenced in a study of regulatory T cells in long-lasting Graves disease. CDR3 regions were amplified by Arm-PCR using iRepertoire HTBI primers to build TCR beta libraries. One entry per CDR3 protein results from TCRdb running MiXCR on the multiplex PCR reads. The sample records about 330,000 distinct CDR3 sequences, about 17% being singletons. The time point was: newly diagnosed GD, antithyroid drugs for less than 3 months. Extracted PBMC RNA gave rise to the TCR library. These records were also assigned to another study, of T cells in Graves' hyperthyroidism and ophthalmopathy.

Sequences were derived from peripheral blood mononuclear cells (PBMCs), sampled at new diagnosis, from a patient treated with antithyroid drugs. These receptors all stem from a woman younger than 35 with Graves disease.

This clonotype was seen at least ten times. This chain links TRBV29-1 with TRBJ2-1; 12 bases are shared with TRBD2. Germline lookup yields CDR1 SQVTM and CDR2 ANQGSEA. J lost 8 bases, V lost 3 bases, and 5 bases had no gene match. The CDR3 is 14 residues long. The CDR3 DNA reads TGCAGCGTTGAGCGGCTAGCGGGAGGGGATGAGCAGTTCTTC. Translated: CSVERLAGGDEQFF.

The sample holds many counts of this clonotype. The J gene is TRBJ2-4, the V gene TRBV2; D is perhaps TRBD1 or TRBD2 (5 bases each). This CDR3 spans 14 amino acids. The germline gives CDR1 SNHLY, CDR2 FYNNEI. Trimming shortened V by 8 bases and J by 8 bases, and 19 bases separated the two germline ends. Written as DNA, the CDR3 is TGTGCCAGCCTTAGCCGCAGGGAGTTTGACATTCAGTACTTC. The encoded protein is CASLSRREFDIQYF.

The chain employs TRBV19 and TRBJ1-1; D gene ambiguous. This CDR3 comprises 12 residues. Trimming cost V 5 bases and J 2 bases, with 6 bases left between them. From germline, CDR1 is LNHDA and CDR2 SQIVND (reference sequence). The CDR3 DNA follows: TGTGCCAGTAGTGCAAGAAACACTGAAGCTTTCTTT. Its translation is CASSARNTEAFF.

This clonotype was detected many times. V gene TRBV5-1 combines with J gene TRBJ1-1; D gene unclear. The CDR3 has 15 amino acids. The germline CDR1 and CDR2 sequences are SGHRS and YFSETQ. The V end was cut by 0 bases, the J end by 0 bases, with 9 bases between. The CDR3 nucleotides are TGCGCCAGCAGCTTGGAAGTGGATTTGAACACTGAAGCTTTCTTT. Its translation: CASSLEVDLNTEAFF.

A note on this clonotype: Compared with germline, one end of the junction differs, possibly owing to a read error. This chain uses TRBV3-1 with TRBJ1-4; 7 nucleotides match TRBD1. This CDR3 is 16 amino acids long. Germline V CDR1 and CDR2: LGHDT, YNNKEL (reference sequence). The chain's CDR3 is CTSSQGQAIGNEKLFF. CDR3 sequence (DNA): TGTACCAGCAGCCAAGGACAGGCTATCGGCAATGAAAAACTGTTTTTT.

This chain uses TRBV5-1 with TRBJ2-1; TRBD2 aligns across 11 bases. The CDR3 sequence is 16 residues long. The germline CDR1 and CDR2 sequences are SGHRS and YFSETQ. The trim removed 6 bases at V and 9 bases at J, leaving 14 bases unmatched. CDR3 amino acids: CASIGGLAGGRVEQFF. In DNA, the CDR3 is TGCGCCAGCATCGGAGGACTAGCGGGTGGGCGGGTTGAGCAGTTCTTC.

This clonotype was seen a few times. V is TRBV6-4 and J is TRBJ2-2; D tentatively fits TRBD1 or TRBD2 (5 bases each). This CDR3 spans 14 amino acids. CDR1 and CDR2 (germline): MRHNA, SNTAGT. Trimming left V 3 bases short and J 6 bases short, with 11 bases between. The CDR3 spells CASSEGEPAGELFF. CDR3 in DNA: TGTGCCAGCAGTGAGGGGGAACCGGCCGGGGAGCTGTTTTTT.

This clonotype was seen many times. The chain employs TRBV27 and TRBJ1-1, with D possibly being TRBD1 (5 bases). The germline gives CDR1 MNHEY, CDR2 SMNVEV (reference sequence). Trimming removed 6 bases at V and 0 bases at J, with 17 bases between. This CDR3 comprises 16 residues. DNA for the CDR3: TGTGCCAGCAGGCTAGACCACGTACAGGTGAACACTGAAGCTTTCTTT. This sequence encodes CASRLDHVQVNTEAFF.

In this sample, this clonotype turned up many times. This chain links TRBV20-1 with TRBJ2-7, with 7 nucleotides matching TRBD2. With V trimmed by 3 bases and J by 5 bases, 13 bases remained unmatched. CDR3 length: 15 residues. Germline V lookup: CDR1 DFQATT, CDR2 SNEGSKA (reference sequence). The CDR3 sequence is CSARGISGISDEQYF. As DNA, the CDR3 is TGCAGTGCTAGGGGTATCAGCGGGATAAGTGACGAGCAGTACTTC.

This clonotype was found a few times. DNA of the CDR3: TGTGCCAGCAGTTTAGGCGGGAGGGTTCTCTACGAGCAGTACTTC. This translates into CASSLGGRVLYEQYF. V gene TRBV27 combines with J gene TRBJ2-7; 9 bases align to TRBD2. From germline, CDR1 is MNHEY and CDR2 SMNVEV (reference sequence). This CDR3 comprises 15 residues. V was pared by 2 bases and J by 3 bases, with 5 bases of the junction left unmatched.

Only a few counts were recorded for this clonotype. A much larger clone lies one base from this, so it may be a read error. This rearrangement joins TRBV4-1 to TRBJ1-2; 7 bases match TRBD1. CDR1 and CDR2 from the germline V gene are MGHRA and YSYEKL. The CDR3 runs to 16 residues. CDR3 in amino acids: CASSPVTGVEGYGYSF. The CDR3 coding sequence is TGCGCCAGCAGCCCCGTCACAGGGGTGGAAGGCTATGGCTACTCCTTC.

This clonotype has a count of ten or more. The chain links TRBV14 to TRBJ2-1; 8 nucleotides agree with TRBD2. This CDR3 region has 16 residues. Germline V lookup: CDR1 SGHDN, CDR2 FVKESK. With 1 base clipped from V and 4 bases from J, the junction kept 6 bases outside the gene matches. The DNA for the CDR3 is TGTGCCAGCAGCCAAGTCGGGGGGGCGTCTTACAATGAGCAGTTCTTC. This gives the protein CASSQVGGASYNEQFF.

A few counts support this clonotype. The chain employs TRBV15 and TRBJ2-7, with a weak D call TRBD1 (6 bases). CDR1 LNHNV and CDR2 YYDKDF come from the germline V gene (reference sequence). The CDR3 totals 13 residues. V was cut by 4 bases and J by 2 bases, with 9 bases left in between. The CDR3 here is CATSTRGPYEQYF. The DNA of the CDR3 is TGTGCCACCAGCACCAGGGGACCCTACGAGCAGTACTTC. The variable domain in full, completed from reference TRBV15 and TRBJ2-7, reads DAMVIQNPRYQVTQFGKPVTLSCSQTLNHNVMYWYQQKSSQAPKLLFHYYDKDFNNEADTPDNFQSRRPNTSFCFLDIRSPGLGDTAMYLCATSTRGPYEQYFGPGTRLTVT.

In this sample, this clonotype turned up a few times. The chain couples TRBV5-4 to TRBJ1-4; 9 nucleotides agree with TRBD1. The ends lost 3 bases at V and 5 bases at J; junction bases unmatched: 5. The CDR3 runs 15 residues. The germline V gene has CDR1 SGHNT and CDR2 YYREEE (reference sequence). CDR3 nucleotide sequence: TGTGCCAGCAGCTCAGACAGGGGGGTCAATGAAAAACTGTTTTTT. It codes for CASSSDRGVNEKLFF.

This clonotype appeared a few times. V and J are TRBV15 and TRBJ1-5, with D hard to call. Germline assignment: CDR1 LNHNV and CDR2 YYDKDF (reference sequence). CDR3 size: 12 residues. V lost 7 bases, J lost 4 bases, and 8 bases lay in between. CDR3 nucleotides: TGTGCCACCAAGAGGGAGAATCAGCCCCAGCATTTT. Protein product: CATKRENQPQHF.

Notes on this clonotype: Given a much more abundant clone one base away, this may be a read error. The CDR3 sequence is CSASLGNEQFF. CDR3 nucleotides: TGCAGTGCTAGTTTGGGCAATGAGCAGTTCTTC. The gene calls are TRBV20-1 and TRBJ2-1, with no clear D. Trimming took 3 bases from V and 6 from J, leaving 6 bases between them. The CDR3 is made up of 11 amino acids. Germline assignment: CDR1 DFQATT and CDR2 SNEGSKA (reference sequence).

In this sample, this clonotype turned up many times. The chain employs TRBV12-3 or TRBV12-4 and TRBJ2-7; the D is unclear. Trimming stripped 3 bases from V and 3 bases from J, with 6 bases between. The CDR3 consists of 12 residues. In nucleotides, the CDR3 is TGTGCCAGCAGTTTCTGGGGCTACGAGCAGTACTTC. Translation gives CASSFWGYEQYF.

This clonotype showed up just a few times. Being one base from a much bigger clone, this may be a read error. J is TRBJ2-1 and V is TRBV20-1; 11 bases fit TRBD2. There are 13 residues in the CDR3. Germline CDR1 reads DFQATT; CDR2 reads SNEGSKA (reference sequence). The CDR3 DNA is TGCAGTGCTCCTAGCGGGAGGCGCTATGATCAGTTCTTC. Its protein product is CSAPSGRRYDQFF.

This clonotype was observed a few times. The chain couples TRBV15 to TRBJ2-4; D may be TRBD1 (6 bases). This CDR3 is built from 17 residues. In germline, CDR1 is LNHNV, CDR2 YYDKDF (reference sequence). Trimming shortened V by 0 bases and J by 2 bases, and 14 bases separated the two germline ends. CDR3: CATSRDRVQGTKNIQYF. The DNA of the CDR3 is TGTGCCACCAGCAGAGACCGGGTCCAGGGGACCAAAAACATTCAGTACTTC. Supplemented by reference TRBV15 and TRBJ2-4, the full variable domain reads DAMVIQNPRYQVTQFGKPVTLSCSQTLNHNVMYWYQQKSSQAPKLLFHYYDKDFNNEADTPDNFQSRRPNTSFCFLDIRSPGLGDTAMYLCATSRDRVQGTKNIQYFGAGTRLSVL.

This clonotype was detected ten times or more. The J gene is TRBJ2-5, the V gene TRBV28; D is possibly TRBD2 (5 bases). The CDR3 sequence is 14 residues long. Per germline, CDR1 MDHEN and CDR2 SYDVKM. V lost 4 bases, J lost 4 bases, and 13 bases lay in between. This chain's CDR3 is CASSSETITETQYF. The CDR3 coding sequence is TGTGCCAGCAGTTCCGAGACTATTACAGAGACCCAGTACTTC.

This clonotype was counted only a few times. Here the CDR3 reads CASSREAGTGGTDTQYF. CDR3 DNA sequence: TGTGCCAGCAGCCGCGAAGCCGGGACAGGGGGCACAGATACGCAGTATTTT. The J gene is TRBJ2-3, the V gene TRBV13; 10 nucleotides line up with TRBD1. The CDR3 sequence is 17 residues long. Germline CDR1 reads PRHDT; CDR2 reads FYEKMQ (reference sequence). V dropped 5 bases and J dropped 1; count of bases not matched to a gene: 9.

With regard to this clonotype: This likely traces to a read error, being one base from a far larger clone. This chain joins TRBV28 and TRBJ2-3, with D possibly matching TRBD1 (6 bases). Matching the DNA end better, TRBJ2-7 makes the J call doubtful. This CDR3 is 14 amino acids long. Germline V gene sequence: CDR1 MDHEN, CDR2 SYDVKM. The CDR3 DNA sequence: TGTGCCAGCAGTTGGGCCAGGGGAAGCCCCGAGCAGTACTTC. This sequence encodes CASSWARGSPEQYF.

The genes are TRBV20-1 and TRBJ2-7; D unclear. This CDR3 spans 11 amino acids. The germline V gene encodes CDR1 DFQATT and CDR2 SNEGSKA (reference sequence). Trimming took 0 bases from V and 8 from J, leaving 8 bases between them. CDR3 coding DNA: TGCAGTGCTAGAGACCTCCCTCAGCAGTACTTC. Protein: CSARDLPQQYF.

This clonotype was observed a few times. The chain is built from TRBV7-2 and TRBJ2-1; tentative D call: TRBD1 (6 bases). The CDR3 has 14 amino acids. V dropped 4 bases and J dropped 5 bases, with 12 bases sitting between them. Per germline, CDR1 SGHTA and CDR2 FQGNSA. For the CDR3, the DNA is TGTGCCAGCAGCTCGGGACACTACAACAATGAGCAGTTCTTC. Its translation: CASSSGHYNNEQFF.

This clonotype showed up many times. The V call is TRBV28, the J call TRBJ2-1; 10 positions match TRBD2. Per germline, CDR1 MDHEN and CDR2 SYDVKM. The CDR3 contains 15 residues. The V segment lost 6 bases and the J segment 3 bases; nucleotides outside the gene matches: 5. CDR3 in amino acids: CASRLSSGSYNEQFF. As DNA, the CDR3 is TGTGCCAGCAGACTCTCTAGCGGGAGCTACAATGAGCAGTTCTTC.